A single T cell receptor (beta chain) is shown here with its context. The sample comes from a study of blood T cell repertoires in COVID-19. Donors of Cohort 3 who recovered were those that had two negative PCRs, clearance, or symptom resolution. Using immunoSEQ multiplex PCR, the repertoire was profiled, and TCRdb retains in-frame clones only, with some absent. The sample lists over 200,000 clones, 86% occurring once. Material: PBMCs or T cells enriched from blood (not recorded which). This sequence originates from a man aged 18 to 30 who had recovered from COVID-19.

DNA of the CDR3: TGTGCCAGCAGCCCCGGTGGGGGGAGGATTAACACCGGGGAGCTGTTTTTT. It codes for CASSPGGGRINTGELFF. The rearrangement links TRBV11-2 to TRBJ2-2; D perhaps matches TRBD2 (6 bases). The CDR3 is 17 residues long. Germline assignment: CDR1 SGHAT and CDR2 FQNNGV. The ends were cut back, 5 bases at V and 2 bases at J, with 18 bases in the middle. The whole variable domain, remainder taken from reference TRBV11-2 and TRBJ2-2, is EAGVAQSPRYKIIEKRQSVAFWCNPISGHATLYWYQQILGQGPKLLIQFQNNGVVDDSQLPKDRFSAERLKGVDSTLKIQPAKLEDSAVYLCASSPGGGRINTGELFFGEGSRLTVL.